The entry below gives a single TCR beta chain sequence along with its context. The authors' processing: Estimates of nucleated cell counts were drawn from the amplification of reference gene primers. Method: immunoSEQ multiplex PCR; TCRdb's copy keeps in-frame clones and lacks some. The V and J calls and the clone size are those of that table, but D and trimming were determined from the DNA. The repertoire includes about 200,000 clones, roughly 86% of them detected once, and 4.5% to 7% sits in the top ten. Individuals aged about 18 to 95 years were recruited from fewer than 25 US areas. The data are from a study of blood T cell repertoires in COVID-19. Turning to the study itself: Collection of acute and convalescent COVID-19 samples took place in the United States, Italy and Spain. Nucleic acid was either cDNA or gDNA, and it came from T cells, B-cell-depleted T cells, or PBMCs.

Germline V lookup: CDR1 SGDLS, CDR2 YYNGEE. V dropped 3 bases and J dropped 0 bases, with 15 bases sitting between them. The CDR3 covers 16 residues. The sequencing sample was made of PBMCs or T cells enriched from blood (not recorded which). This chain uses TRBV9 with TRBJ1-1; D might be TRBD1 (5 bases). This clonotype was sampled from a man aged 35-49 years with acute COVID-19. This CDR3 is CASSAGVGTMNTEAFF. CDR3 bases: TGTGCCAGCAGCGCGGGGGTAGGGACCATGAACACTGAAGCTTTCTTT.